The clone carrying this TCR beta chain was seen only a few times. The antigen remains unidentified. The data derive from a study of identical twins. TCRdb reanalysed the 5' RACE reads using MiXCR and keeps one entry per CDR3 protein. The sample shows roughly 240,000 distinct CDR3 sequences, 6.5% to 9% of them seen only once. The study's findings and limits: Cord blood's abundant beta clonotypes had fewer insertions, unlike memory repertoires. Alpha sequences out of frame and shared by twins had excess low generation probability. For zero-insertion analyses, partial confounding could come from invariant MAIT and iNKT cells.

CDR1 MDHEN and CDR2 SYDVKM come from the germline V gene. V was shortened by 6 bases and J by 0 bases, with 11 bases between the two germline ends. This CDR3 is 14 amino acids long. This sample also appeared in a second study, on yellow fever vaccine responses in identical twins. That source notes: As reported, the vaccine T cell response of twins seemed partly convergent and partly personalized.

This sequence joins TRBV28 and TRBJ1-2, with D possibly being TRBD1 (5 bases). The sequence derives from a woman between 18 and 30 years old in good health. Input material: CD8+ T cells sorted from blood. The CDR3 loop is CASSPETANYGYTF. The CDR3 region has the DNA TGTGCCAGCAGCCCCGAGACAGCTAACTATGGCTACACCTTC.